These 5 T cell receptor beta chains came from one sample sequenced in a study of blood T cell repertoires in COVID-19. Sequenced by immunoSEQ multiplex PCR; TCRdb stores in-frame clones only, minus some. The data hold about 180,000 clones, with approximately 86% observed a single time. Sequenced material: peripheral blood. These receptors all stem from a man aged 50 or older with active or convalescent COVID-19.

In DNA, the CDR3 is TGCAGCGTTTATAAGGGGCAAAACTCCTACGAGCAGTACTTC. This sequence encodes CSVYKGQNSYEQYF. The chain is built from TRBV29-1 and TRBJ2-7; D is perhaps TRBD1 (5 bases). V lost 5 bases and J lost 0, with 14 bases in between. CDR3 length equals 14 residues. Germline CDR1 and CDR2: SQVTM and ANQGSEA.

CDR3: CSGDKQFF. CDR3 coding DNA: TGCAGCGGAGATAAGCAGTTCTTC. V is TRBV29-1 and J is TRBJ2-1; D unresolved. This CDR3 is 8 amino acids long. V was clipped by 7 bases and J by 11 bases, with 6 bases between them. Germline CDR1 SQVTM, CDR2 ANQGSEA.

This clone has just one count. The chain uses TRBV6-5 and TRBJ2-7; 8 bases align to TRBD1. The CDR3 spans 15 residues. CDR1 is MNHEY and CDR2 is SVGAGI in the germline V gene. After removal of 5 bases from V and 3 bases from J, the junction contained 9 bases not matched to a gene. Here the CDR3 reads CASSTRDRGVYEQYF. The CDR3 nucleotides read TGTGCCAGCAGTACCAGAGACAGGGGAGTCTACGAGCAGTACTTC.

This sequence joins TRBV4-1 and TRBJ2-3; D is unclear. The CDR3 sequence is 15 residues long. Germline CDR1 is MGHRA and CDR2 is YSYEKL. The germline V and J ends were trimmed by 3 bases and 5 bases, with 15 bases remaining between them. CDR3 region: CASSHSNTLEDTQYF. CDR3 DNA sequence: TGCGCCAGCAGCCACTCAAACACGCTAGAAGATACGCAGTATTTT.

The CDR3 nucleotides are TGTGCCAGCAGCTTAACAGGGGACTCCTACGAGCAGTACTTC. This encodes CASSLTGDSYEQYF. The chain uses TRBV13 and TRBJ2-7; 7 nucleotides match TRBD1. The CDR3 totals 14 residues. Trimming took 2 bases from V and 0 from J; bases not matched to a gene: 1. Germline CDR1 is PRHDT and CDR2 is FYEKMQ (reference sequence). Combining the CDR3 with reference TRBV13 and TRBJ2-7 gives the whole variable domain AAGVIQSPRHLIKEKRETATLKCYPIPRHDTVYWYQQGPGQDPQFLISFYEKMQSDKGSIPDRFSAQQFSDYHSELNMSSLELGDSALYFCASSLTGDSYEQYFGPGTRLTVT.